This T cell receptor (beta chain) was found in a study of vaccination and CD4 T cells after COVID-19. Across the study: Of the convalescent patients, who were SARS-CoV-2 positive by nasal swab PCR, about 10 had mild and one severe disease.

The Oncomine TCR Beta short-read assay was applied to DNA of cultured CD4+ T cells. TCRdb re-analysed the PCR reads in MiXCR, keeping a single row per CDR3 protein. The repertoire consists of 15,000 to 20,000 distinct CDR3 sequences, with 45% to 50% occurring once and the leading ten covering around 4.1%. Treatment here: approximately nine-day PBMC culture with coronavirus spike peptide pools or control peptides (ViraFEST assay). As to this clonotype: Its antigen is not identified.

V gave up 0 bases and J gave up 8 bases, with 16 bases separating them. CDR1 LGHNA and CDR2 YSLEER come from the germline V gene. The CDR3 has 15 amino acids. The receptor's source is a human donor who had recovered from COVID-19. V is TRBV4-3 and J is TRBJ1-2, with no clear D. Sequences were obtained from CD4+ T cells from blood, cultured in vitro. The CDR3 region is CASSQDEGGPWGYTF. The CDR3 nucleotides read TGCGCCAGCAGCCAAGATGAGGGTGGGCCCTGGGGCTACACCTTC.